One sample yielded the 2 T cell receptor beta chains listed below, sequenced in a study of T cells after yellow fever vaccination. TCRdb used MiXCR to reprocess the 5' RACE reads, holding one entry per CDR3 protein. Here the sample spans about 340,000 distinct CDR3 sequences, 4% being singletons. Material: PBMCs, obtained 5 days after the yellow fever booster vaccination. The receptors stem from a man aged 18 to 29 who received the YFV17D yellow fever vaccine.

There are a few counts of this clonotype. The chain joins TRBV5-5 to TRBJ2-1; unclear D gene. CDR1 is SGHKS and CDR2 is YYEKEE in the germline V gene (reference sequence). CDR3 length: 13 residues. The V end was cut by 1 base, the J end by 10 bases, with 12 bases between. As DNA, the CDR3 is TGTGCCAGCAGCTTGTGGTTGAATCACGAGCAGTTCTTC. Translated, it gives CASSLWLNHEQFF. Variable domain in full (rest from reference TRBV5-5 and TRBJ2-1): DAGVTQSPTHLIKTRGQQVTLRCSPISGHKSVSWYQQVLGQGPQFIFQYYEKEERGRGNFPDRFSARQFPNYSSELNVNALLLGDSALYLCASSLWLNHEQFFGPGTRLTVL.

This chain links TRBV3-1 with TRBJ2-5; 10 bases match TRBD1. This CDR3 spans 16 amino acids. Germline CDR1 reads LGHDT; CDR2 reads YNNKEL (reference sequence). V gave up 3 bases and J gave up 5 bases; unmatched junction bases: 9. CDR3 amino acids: CASSHVTGGGGETQYF. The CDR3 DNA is TGTGCCAGCAGCCATGTGACAGGGGGCGGCGGTGAGACCCAGTACTTC.